This is a list of T cell receptor beta chains from one sample in a study of post-analysis software for immune sequencing data. Via MiXCR, TCRdb re-called the PCR reads, giving one row per CDR3 protein. The repertoire holds just over 250,000 distinct CDR3 sequences, with just over 35% as singletons. The sequenced sample was blood. The source of these receptors is a girl aged 5-17 years with multiple sclerosis. CDR3s include the opening cysteine and the closing phenylalanine or tryptophan. The D gene is left open where the match is weak. Expanded clones get a size class; other rows say once, few or many, or leave the size out.

cdr3_aa cdr3_nt d_call v_call clone_size cdr3_length j_call
CASSFIGGNSAGNEQFF TGCGCCAGCAGCTTTATAGGGGGCAACTCGGCTGGCAATGAGCAGTTCTTC TRBD1 TRBV5-1 many 17 TRBJ2-1
CASSELARETQYF TGTGCCAGCAGCGAACTAGCTCGCGAGACCCAGTACTTC . TRBV7-2 . 13 TRBJ2-5
CASSLPGGRVGYTF TGTGCCAGCAGCCTTCCCGGGGGTAGGGTGGGCTACACCTTC . TRBV7-2 . 14 TRBJ1-2
CSARDGQPSTEAFF TGCAGTGCTAGAGACGGGCAGCCGAGCACTGAAGCTTTCTTT . TRBV20-1 . 14 TRBJ1-1
CASSRGPDEGNQPQHF TGTGCCAGCTCACGGGGACCTGATGAGGGCAATCAGCCCCAGCATTTT . TRBV18 . 16 TRBJ1-5
CASSLRGGAETQYF TGTGCCAGCAGTTTGCGAGGGGGCGCAGAGACCCAGTACTTC TRBD1 TRBV12-3/TRBV12-4 many 14 TRBJ2-5
CATRGSGWENEQFF TGTGCCACCAGGGGGTCAGGGTGGGAGAATGAGCAGTTCTTC . TRBV24-1 . 14 TRBJ2-1
CASSQYSGRGSTDTQYF TGTGCCAGCAGCCAATACTCTGGGCGGGGGAGCACAGATACGCAGTATTTT TRBD2 TRBV7-2 many 17 TRBJ2-3
CASSTGQGARETQYF TGTGCCAGCAGCACGGGACAGGGGGCTCGGGAGACCCAGTACTTC TRBD1 TRBV5-6 . 15 TRBJ2-5
CASSLATGGETQYF TGCGCCAGCAGCTTGGCTACAGGGGGCGAGACCCAGTACTTC TRBD1 TRBV5-1 few 14 TRBJ2-5
CASSQGVWAFF TGTGCCAGCAGCCAAGGAGTGTGGGCTTTCTTT . TRBV4-2 . 11 TRBJ1-1
CSVEASGRSSYNEQFF TGCAGCGTTGAAGCTTCAGGGCGCAGCTCCTACAATGAGCAGTTCTTC . TRBV29-1 few 16 TRBJ2-1
CASSLATGQDTQYF TGCGCCAGCAGCCTTGCGACAGGGCAGGATACGCAGTATTTT TRBD1 TRBV5-1 . 14 TRBJ2-3
CASSFSGGQPQHF TGTGCCAGCAGCTTCTCAGGGGGCCAGCCCCAGCATTTT TRBD1 TRBV7-9 many 13 TRBJ1-5
CASSLGDGHQPQHF TGTGCCAGCAGCTTAGGGGACGGCCATCAGCCCCAGCATTTT . TRBV11-2 many 14 TRBJ1-5
CASSRSGTSGMSSYNEQFF TGTGCCAGCAGCCGCTCCGGGACTAGCGGGATGAGCTCCTACAATGAGCAGTTCTTC TRBD2 TRBV11-2 many 19 TRBJ2-1
CSANKIGEHGPGTEAFF TGCAGTGCCAACAAGATCGGCGAACACGGCCCGGGGACTGAAGCTTTCTTT . TRBV20-1 many 17 TRBJ1-1
CASSLREAAKNIQYF TGTGCCAGCAGCTTGCGGGAGGCAGCCAAAAACATTCAGTACTTC TRBD2 TRBV13 . 15 TRBJ2-4
CASSLQIGAEQYF TGTGCCAGCAGTTTACAGATCGGAGCAGAGCAGTACTTC . TRBV12-3/TRBV12-4 many 13 TRBJ2-7
CASSFSGIGTGETQYF TGTGCCAGCAGCTTTAGCGGGATAGGAACAGGAGAGACCCAGTACTTC TRBD2 TRBV7-2 . 16 TRBJ2-5
CASSEAVHYASDTQYF TGTGCCAGCAGTGAAGCGGTTCACTATGCCTCAGATACGCAGTATTTT . TRBV6-1 many 16 TRBJ2-3
CASSYSLAGHNSPLHF TGTGCCAGCAGTTACTCGCTGGCAGGTCATAATTCACCCCTCCACTTT . TRBV6-5 . 16 TRBJ1-6
CASSLETELNEKLFF TGTGCCAGCAGTTTGGAGACAGAACTTAATGAAAAACTGTTTTTT . TRBV12-3/TRBV12-4 few 15 TRBJ1-4
CSANTGVDTQYF TGCAGTGCTAATACGGGAGTTGATACGCAGTATTTT . TRBV20-1 once 12 TRBJ2-3
CSARDFTGGAKGYTF TGCAGTGCTAGAGATTTTACGGGGGGCGCGAAGGGCTACACCTTC . TRBV20-1 many 15 TRBJ1-2
CASSSTHGNNEQFF TGTGCCAGCAGCTCGACACACGGGAACAATGAGCAGTTCTTC . TRBV7-9 many 14 TRBJ2-1
CSAPRDRGIGYTF TGCAGTGCTCCCCGGGACAGGGGAATTGGCTACACCTTC TRBD1 TRBV20-1 . 13 TRBJ1-2
CSARGRREQYF TGCAGTGCTAGAGGCAGGAGGGAGCAGTACTTC . TRBV20-1 . 11 TRBJ2-5
CASSELVTGGLYNEQFF TGTGCCAGCAGTGAACTTGTGACAGGGGGCCTCTACAATGAGCAGTTCTTC TRBD1 TRBV6-1 many 17 TRBJ2-1
CASSELWGGTEAFF TGTGCCAGCAGCGAATTATGGGGGGGCACTGAAGCTTTCTTT . TRBV11-2 . 14 TRBJ1-1
CASSLGTSGVAETQYF TGCGCCAGCAGCTTGGGGACTAGCGGAGTGGCGGAGACCCAGTACTTC TRBD2 TRBV5-1 . 16 TRBJ2-5
CASGRQGMGRNTEAFF TGTGCCAGCGGACGACAGGGAATGGGCCGGAACACTGAAGCTTTCTTT TRBD1 TRBV28 many 16 TRBJ1-1
CASSFGGISTDTQYF TGTGCCAGCAGTTTCGGGGGGATCAGCACAGATACGCAGTATTTT TRBD2 TRBV12-3/TRBV12-4 many 15 TRBJ2-3
CPPGAPILDEQFF TGTCCCCCTGGGGCTCCAATATTGGATGAGCAGTTCTTC . TRBV27 . 13 TRBJ2-1
CASSVAAGGPDTQYF TGTGCCAGCAGCGTAGCCGCGGGAGGGCCAGATACGCAGTATTTT TRBD2 TRBV9 many 15 TRBJ2-3
CASSEGHRVDTQYF TGTGCCAGCAGTGAAGGGCACAGGGTGGATACGCAGTATTTT . TRBV2 few 14 TRBJ2-3
CASSAAGGADTQYF TGTGCCAGCAGTGCAGCGGGGGGGGCAGATACGCAGTATTTT TRBD2 TRBV6-4 many 14 TRBJ2-3
CASTTGTHTGELFF TGTGCCAGCACTACCGGGACGCACACCGGGGAGCTGTTTTTT . TRBV2 many 14 TRBJ2-2
CSAMGGGADYEQYF TGCAGTGCCATGGGAGGGGGCGCTGACTACGAGCAGTACTTC . TRBV20-1 . 14 TRBJ2-7
CASSPGQGQGYTF TGCGCCAGCAGCCCAGGACAGGGGCAAGGCTACACCTTC TRBD1 TRBV5-1 few 13 TRBJ1-2
CASSPGANSAWGYTF TGCGCCAGCAGCCCGGGTGCGAACAGCGCTTGGGGCTACACCTTC . TRBV5-1 . 15 TRBJ1-2
CASRTGTQFEQYF TGTGCCAGCAGGACCGGGACACAGTTCGAGCAGTACTTC . TRBV12-3/TRBV12-4 once 13 TRBJ2-7
CASSLGGGSKNIQYF TGTGCCAGCAGTTTAGGAGGGGGCTCCAAAAACATTCAGTACTTC . TRBV28 many 15 TRBJ2-4
CASSESPGSSYEQYF TGTGCCAGCAGTGAGAGCCCAGGGAGCTCCTACGAGCAGTACTTC . TRBV6-1 many 15 TRBJ2-7
CAISRGDSPLHF TGTGCCATTTCTAGGGGGGATTCACCCCTCCACTTT . TRBV10-3 many 12 TRBJ1-6
CASSPDGVMGTGELFF TGCGCCAGCAGCCCGGACGGCGTTATGGGCACCGGGGAGCTGTTTTTT . TRBV5-1 few 16 TRBJ2-2